This T cell receptor beta chain was sequenced during a study of cytomegalovirus exposure and HLA in healthy donors. Germline V gene lookup returns CDR1 MRHNA and CDR2 SNTAGT. The CDR3 extends over 15 amino acids. Trimming removed 2 bases from V and 3 bases from J, with 13 bases in between. PCR used 60 Vbeta primers and 13 Jbeta primers. The protocol was immunoSEQ multiplex PCR, while the TCRdb copy is restricted to in-frame clones and leaves out a portion. The sample lists roughly 100,000 clones; 75% were seen once. Sequenced sample: PBMCs. The sequence was collected from a man in his forties or fifties in good health and CMV-seronegative. The chain couples TRBV6-4 to TRBJ1-1; D uncertain. The CDR3 DNA sequence: TGTGCCAGCAGTGACGGGCAGGTGCTGGACACTGAAGCTTTCTTT. It codes for CASSDGQVLDTEAFF.